This is a list of T cell receptor beta chains from one sample in a study of cytomegalovirus exposure and HLA in healthy donors. Sequenced by immunoSEQ multiplex PCR; TCRdb stores in-frame clones only, minus some. The table shows some 130,000 clones, with approximately 80% occurring only once. Material for sequencing was PBMCs. The source is a man aged 30 to 39 in good health and CMV-seronegative. The CDR3 runs from the conserved cysteine through the conserved F or W. D genes are given only for firm matches. Expanded clones get a size class; other rows say once, few or many, or leave the size out.

CDR3 protein	CDR3 DNA	D gene	J gene	clone size	V gene
CASGTGTGVTDTQYF	TGTGCTAGTGGGACCGGGACAGGGGTCACAGATACGCAGTATTTT	TRBD1	TRBJ2-3	once	TRBV12-5
CASSYSKGLELFF	TGTGCCAGCAGTTACTCGAAGGGGCTCGAACTGTTTTTT	-	TRBJ1-4	-	TRBV6-5
CAILLAGVAYEQYF	TGTGCCATCTTACTAGCGGGAGTAGCCTACGAGCAGTACTTC	TRBD2	TRBJ2-7	-	TRBV10-3
CASSQRWSEAFF	TGTGCCAGCAGCCAACGGTGGTCTGAAGCTTTCTTT	-	TRBJ1-1	-	TRBV7-9
CASSLLEGTDTQYF	TGTGCCAGCAGTTTATTAGAGGGTACAGATACGCAGTATTTT	-	TRBJ2-3	many	TRBV28
CASSLIAGGKYEQYF	TGTGCCAGCAGTTTGATAGCGGGAGGAAAGTACGAGCAGTACTTC	TRBD2	TRBJ2-7	-	TRBV28
CASSTSGRSTGELFF	TGTGCCAGCTCAACTAGCGGGAGGAGCACCGGGGAGCTGTTTTTT	TRBD2	TRBJ2-2	once	TRBV18
CASSFRGGADTQYF	TGTGCCAGCAGCTTCAGGGGTGGCGCAGATACGCAGTATTTT	-	TRBJ2-3	-	TRBV7-9
CASGVTSGKYNEQFF	TGTGCCAGCGGCGTGACTAGCGGGAAATACAATGAGCAGTTCTTC	TRBD2	TRBJ2-1	-	TRBV7-2
CASSWTGKRYEQYF	TGTGCCAGCAGCTGGACAGGGAAAAGGTACGAGCAGTACTTC	TRBD1	TRBJ2-7	once	TRBV7-9
CASSLDRRQGAQYF	TGTGCCAGCAGCTTAGACAGGCGGCAAGGGGCCCAGTACTTC	-	TRBJ2-5	-	TRBV7-9
CASSLALGSGRAANTGELFF	TGCGCCAGCAGCTTGGCCTTGGGTAGCGGGAGGGCCGCGAACACCGGGGAGCTGTTTTTT	TRBD2	TRBJ2-2	-	TRBV5-1
CASVTGTGELFF	TGTGCCAGCGTAACGGGCACCGGGGAGCTGTTTTTT	-	TRBJ2-2	-	TRBV6-5
CSVELVREVDTQYF	TGCAGCGTTGAATTGGTTAGGGAGGTAGATACGCAGTATTTT	-	TRBJ2-3	-	TRBV29-1
CASQREDTGELFF	TGTGCCAGTCAGCGGGAGGACACCGGGGAGCTGTTTTTT	TRBD2	TRBJ2-2	-	TRBV19
CASSQGGPGNTIYF	TGTGCCAGCAGTCAGGGAGGGCCTGGAAACACCATATATTTT	-	TRBJ1-3	-	TRBV28
CASSQVSGQGSYEQYF	TGTGCCAGCAGCCAAGTATCTGGACAGGGTTCCTACGAGCAGTACTTC	TRBD1	TRBJ2-7	-	TRBV4-2
CASSVIRVSGNTIYF	TGTGCCAGCAGTGTAATCAGGGTATCTGGAAACACCATATATTTT	-	TRBJ1-3	once	TRBV2
CASSYGRVREKLFF	TGTGCCAGCAGTTACGGCAGGGTACGCGAAAAACTGTTTTTT	-	TRBJ1-4	-	TRBV6-5
CAISGEDYQPQHF	TGTGCCATCAGTGGAGAGGACTATCAGCCCCAGCATTTT	-	TRBJ1-5	-	TRBV10-3
CASSSKDRGALVEFF	TGTGCCAGCAGCTCGAAGGACAGGGGCGCCCTAGTGGAGTTCTTC	TRBD1	TRBJ2-1	once	TRBV7-2
CASSSGRPSYEQYF	TGTGCCAGTAGTAGCGGGAGGCCCTCCTACGAGCAGTACTTC	TRBD2	TRBJ2-7	-	TRBV19
CASSRVQVVRGSAANYGYTF	TGCGCCAGCAGTCGGGTCCAAGTCGTTCGCGGGTCAGCAGCTAACTATGGCTACACCTTC	-	TRBJ1-2	-	TRBV23-1
CASSPPSTGIEKLFF	TGTGCCAGCTCACCACCCTCGACCGGGATTGAAAAACTGTTTTTT	-	TRBJ1-4	-	TRBV18
CASSDPTSGGETQYF	TGTGCCAGCAGCGATCCGACAAGCGGTGGAGAGACCCAGTACTTC	-	TRBJ2-5	-	TRBV27
CASSLDTRDYLYEQYF	TGTGCCAGCAGCTTGGACACACGGGACTACCTTTACGAGCAGTACTTC	TRBD2	TRBJ2-7	-	TRBV7-8
CASSMVAGEGTDTQYF	TGTGCCAGTAGTATGGTAGCGGGAGAGGGGACAGATACGCAGTATTTT	TRBD2	TRBJ2-3	few	TRBV19
CASSARTSGRSDTQYF	TGTGCCAGCAGCGCCCGGACTAGCGGGAGGTCAGATACGCAGTATTTT	TRBD2	TRBJ2-3	-	TRBV9
CASSSTGRGNTIYF	TGTGCCAGCAGTTCTACAGGGCGGGGAAACACCATATATTTT	-	TRBJ1-3	few	TRBV6-5
CASSIGSTGELFF	TGTGCCAGCAGTATCGGGAGCACCGGGGAGCTGTTTTTT	-	TRBJ2-2	-	TRBV28
CSALTGGNTGELFF	TGCAGCGCCTTGACAGGGGGTAACACCGGGGAGCTGTTTTTT	TRBD1	TRBJ2-2	-	TRBV29-1
CASSQDMRASSTDTQYF	TGCGCCAGCAGCCAAGACATGCGGGCGAGCAGCACAGATACGCAGTATTTT	-	TRBJ2-3	-	TRBV4-1
CSVEGVAKNIQYF	TGCAGCGTTGAAGGAGTGGCCAAAAACATTCAGTACTTC	-	TRBJ2-4	once	TRBV29-1
CASSLSGPRQYF	TGTGCCAGCAGCTTGAGTGGGCCCAGACAGTATTTT	-	TRBJ2-3	-	TRBV11-2
CASSPGVGTEAFF	TGTGCCAGCAGCCCGGGGGTGGGCACTGAAGCTTTCTTT	-	TRBJ1-1	once	TRBV28
CAWREQGRTEAFF	TGTGCCTGGAGGGAACAGGGGCGCACTGAAGCTTTCTTT	TRBD1	TRBJ1-1	-	TRBV30
CASPFELNTGELFF	TGTGCCAGCCCCTTTGAGTTGAACACCGGGGAGCTGTTTTTT	-	TRBJ2-2	-	TRBV2
CASSFTGVNYNEQFF	TGCGCCAGCAGCTTTACAGGGGTCAACTACAATGAGCAGTTCTTC	TRBD1	TRBJ2-1	-	TRBV5-1
CASSPDSDTKETQYF	TGTGCCAGCAGCCCCGACAGCGATACGAAAGAGACCCAGTACTTC	-	TRBJ2-5	-	TRBV28
CASSSLAGGNEQYF	TGTGCCAGCAGTTCACTAGCGGGAGGGAACGAGCAGTACTTC	TRBD2	TRBJ2-7	-	TRBV27
CASSAFDGYPQYF	TGTGCCAGCAGCGCCTTTGACGGGTACCCGCAGTATTTT	-	TRBJ2-3	-	TRBV9
CASRRSNNEKLFF	TGTGCCAGCAGACGGAGTAACAATGAAAAACTGTTTTTT	-	TRBJ1-4	-	TRBV7-9
CAWRTNRGTLNTGELFF	TGTGCCTGGAGGACTAACAGGGGCACTTTGAACACCGGGGAGCTGTTTTTT	TRBD1	TRBJ2-2	-	TRBV30
CASSYGREGSTDTQYF	TGTGCCAGCAGTTACGGGCGGGAGGGGAGCACAGATACGCAGTATTTT	TRBD2	TRBJ2-3	-	TRBV6-5
CASRTSGIREQYF	TGTGCCAGCAGGACTAGCGGGATTCGCGAGCAGTACTTC	TRBD2	TRBJ2-7	-	TRBV28
CAGRASENTDTQYF	TGTGCCGGTCGGGCTAGCGAAAACACAGATACGCAGTATTTT	-	TRBJ2-3	few	TRBV2
CASSIRGPGTGGTYEQYF	TGTGCCAGTAGTATAAGGGGGCCCGGGACAGGAGGGACCTACGAGCAGTACTTC	TRBD1	TRBJ2-7	-	TRBV19
CASSQDILHRDQPQHF	TGCGCCAGCAGCCAAGATATCCTCCACCGGGATCAGCCCCAGCATTTT	-	TRBJ1-5	-	TRBV4-3
CASSYSTSGYEQYF	TGTGCCAGCAGTTACTCTACCTCGGGATACGAGCAGTACTTC	-	TRBJ2-7	-	TRBV6-5
CASSFEGNTEAFF	TGTGCCAGCAGCTTCGAGGGGAACACTGAAGCTTTCTTT	-	TRBJ1-1	-	TRBV7-9
CASSLDSGRPIRGELFF	TGTGCCAGCAGCTTGGATAGCGGGAGGCCCATTAGGGGGGAGCTGTTTTTT	TRBD2	TRBJ2-2	-	TRBV7-2
CSARALSQFF	TGCAGTGCTAGGGCTCTGTCGCAGTTCTTC	-	TRBJ2-1	-	TRBV20-1
CASSPRGGVTYEQYF	TGTGCCAGTAGTCCCCGCGGCGGGGTGACCTACGAGCAGTACTTC	-	TRBJ2-7	-	TRBV19
CASSRDRGANEQYF	TGTGCCAGCAGTAGGGACAGGGGGGCCAACGAGCAGTACTTC	TRBD1	TRBJ2-7	once	TRBV27
CASSIVADTGDQGNQPQHF	TGTGCCAGTAGTATAGTGGCGGACACCGGAGATCAAGGCAATCAGCCCCAGCATTTT	-	TRBJ1-5	-	TRBV19
CASSSPPGHREQFF	TGTGCCAGCAGTTCACCCCCGGGACACCGTGAGCAGTTCTTC	-	TRBJ2-1	-	TRBV28
CASSLRIEGRQPQHF	TGTGCCAGCAGTTTAAGGATAGAGGGAAGACAGCCCCAGCATTTT	-	TRBJ1-5	-	TRBV28
CASSPPATSGYEQYF	TGTGCCAGCTCACCACCCGCGACTAGCGGCTACGAGCAGTACTTC	TRBD2	TRBJ2-7	-	TRBV18